A single T cell receptor (beta chain) is shown here with its context. Time point specified: patch test 1, 2 weeks after DPC sensitization. Treatment given: therapeutic diphenylcyclopropenone sensitization with weekly scalp DPC. Original methodology: The median was about 89,000 TCRs per sample, ranging about 23,224 to 690,600. TCRdb itself ran the RACE reads through MiXCR, one entry per CDR3 protein. Here the V and J calls rest on TCRdb's processing, not on the authors' analysis. The data show some 340,000 distinct CDR3 sequences, roughly 6.9% seen once. This sample is drawn from a study of human T cells and chemical hapten exposure. Overall study: DPC 0.01% went on the upper back by patch test, with reading at 6 days.

The germline CDR1 and CDR2 sequences are MNHNS and SASEGT. V was cut by 6 bases and J by 1 base, with 12 bases left in between. This CDR3 region has 14 residues. The sample in question was whole blood, obtained in connection with sensitization to the hapten diphenylcyclopropenone (DPC). The V call is TRBV6-1, the J call TRBJ1-1; D might be TRBD1 (5 bases). This receptor was taken from a woman under 30 with alopecia areata. Some clones in this sample may be carry-over from other donors' samples. Here the CDR3 reads CASRPTQENTEAFF. DNA of the CDR3: TGTGCCAGCAGGCCGACACAGGAGAACACTGAAGCTTTCTTT.